Reported below is one TCR beta chain. Its specificity is not known. The sample comes from a study of beta chain features in type 1 diabetes. As for the study in general: On cell yields, gender and age, patients and healthy donors were similar. The study's findings and limits: There was no resolution here of whether HLA type influences TCRB rearrangement. In comparison with healthy donors, patients had naive, central memory and Treg TCRB repertoires that appeared more similar. Moderate yet significant TCRB CDR3 shortening was seen in Type 1 diabetes patients in all four CD4+ subsets.

All sorted populations exceeded 95% purity. Every bit of the isolated RNA underwent reverse transcription, so sequencing read expressed TCRB transcripts. Repertoires were generated with immunoSEQ multiplex PCR, while TCRdb's copy carries only in-frame clones and drops some. The profile shows approximately 260,000 clones, roughly 20% of them singletons. Trimming removed 1 base from V and 3 bases from J, with 10 bases in between. Germline CDR1 reads SGHTA; CDR2 reads FQGNSA. The CDR3 is made up of 15 amino acids. The V call is TRBV7-2, the J call TRBJ1-5; D is ambiguous. Input material: naive CD4+ T cells from blood. The origin of this receptor is a middle-aged woman with type 1 diabetes. The CDR3 DNA sequence: TGTGCCAGCAGCTTAGACAGCCTGTTCAATCAGCCCCAGCATTTT. This sequence encodes CASSLDSLFNQPQHF.